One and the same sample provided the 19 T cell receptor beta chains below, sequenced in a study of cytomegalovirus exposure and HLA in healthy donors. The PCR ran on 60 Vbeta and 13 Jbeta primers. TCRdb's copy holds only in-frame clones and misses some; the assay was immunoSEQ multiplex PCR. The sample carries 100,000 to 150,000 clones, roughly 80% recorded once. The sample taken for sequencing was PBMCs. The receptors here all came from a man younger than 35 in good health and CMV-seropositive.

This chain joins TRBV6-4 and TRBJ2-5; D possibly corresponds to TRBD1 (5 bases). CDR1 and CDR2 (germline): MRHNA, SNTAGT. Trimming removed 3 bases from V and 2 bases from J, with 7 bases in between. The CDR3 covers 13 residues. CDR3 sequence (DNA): TGTGCCAGCAGTGAGACAGCTCAAGAGACCCAGTACTTC. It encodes CASSETAQETQYF.

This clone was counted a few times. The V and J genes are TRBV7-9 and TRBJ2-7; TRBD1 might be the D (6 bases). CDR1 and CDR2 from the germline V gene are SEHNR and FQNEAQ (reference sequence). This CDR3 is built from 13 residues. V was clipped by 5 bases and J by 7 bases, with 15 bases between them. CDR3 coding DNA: TGTGCCAGCAGCCGACCTCAGGGGAAGGAGCAGTACTTC. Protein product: CASSRPQGKEQYF.

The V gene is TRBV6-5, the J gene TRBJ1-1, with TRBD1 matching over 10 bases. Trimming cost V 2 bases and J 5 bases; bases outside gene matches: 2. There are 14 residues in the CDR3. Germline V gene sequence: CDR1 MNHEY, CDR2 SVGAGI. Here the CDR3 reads CASSYRDRGTEAFF. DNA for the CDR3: TGTGCCAGCAGTTACAGGGACAGGGGAACTGAAGCTTTCTTT.

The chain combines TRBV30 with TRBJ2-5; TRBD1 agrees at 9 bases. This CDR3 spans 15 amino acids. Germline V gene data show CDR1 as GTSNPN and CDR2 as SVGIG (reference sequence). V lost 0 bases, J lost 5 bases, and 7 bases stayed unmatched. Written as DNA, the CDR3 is TGTGCCTGGAGTGTCCGAGGGACAGGGTCCGAGACCCAGTACTTC. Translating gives CAWSVRGTGSETQYF.

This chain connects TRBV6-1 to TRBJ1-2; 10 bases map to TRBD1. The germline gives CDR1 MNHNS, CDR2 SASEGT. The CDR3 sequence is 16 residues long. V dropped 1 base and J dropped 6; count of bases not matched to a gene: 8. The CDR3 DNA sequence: TGTGCCAGCAGTGAAGTGGAAGACAGGGGGCATAATGGCTACACCTTC. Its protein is CASSEVEDRGHNGYTF.

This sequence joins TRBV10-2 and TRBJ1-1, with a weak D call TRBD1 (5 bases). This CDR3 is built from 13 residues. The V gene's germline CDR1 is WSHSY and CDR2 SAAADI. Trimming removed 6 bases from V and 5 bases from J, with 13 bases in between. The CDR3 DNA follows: TGCGCCAGCAGCTCAGGGTCTCTGACTGAAGCTTTCTTT. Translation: CASSSGSLTEAFF.

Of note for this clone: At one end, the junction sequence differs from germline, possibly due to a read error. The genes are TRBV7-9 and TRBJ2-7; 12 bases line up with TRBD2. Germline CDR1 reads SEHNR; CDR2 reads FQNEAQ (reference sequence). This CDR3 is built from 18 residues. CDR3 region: CSSSSGASGGALSYEQYF. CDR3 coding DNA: TGTTCCAGCAGTTCGGGGGCTAGCGGGGGGGCCCTTTCGTACGAGCAGTACTTC.

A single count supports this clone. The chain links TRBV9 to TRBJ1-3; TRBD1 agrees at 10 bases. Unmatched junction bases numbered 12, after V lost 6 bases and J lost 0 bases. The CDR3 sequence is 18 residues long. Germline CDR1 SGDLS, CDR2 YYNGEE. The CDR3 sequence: CASTGRDRGSDSGNTIYF. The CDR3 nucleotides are TGTGCCAGCACCGGGCGGGACAGGGGATCGGACTCTGGAAACACCATATATTTT.

The CDR3 region has the DNA TGTGCCAGCAGCTTACACAACGCAGGCGGAAACACCATATATTTT. Translating gives CASSLHNAGGNTIYF. The chain links TRBV7-2 to TRBJ1-3; D not resolved. The CDR3 is 15 residues long. The germline gives CDR1 SGHTA, CDR2 FQGNSA. Trimming took off 2 bases at V and 4 bases at J, with 12 bases between the two ends.

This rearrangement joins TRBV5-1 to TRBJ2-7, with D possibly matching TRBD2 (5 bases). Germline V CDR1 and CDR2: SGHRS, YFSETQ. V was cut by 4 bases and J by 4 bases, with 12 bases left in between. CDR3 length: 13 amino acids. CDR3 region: CASSTASGYEQYF. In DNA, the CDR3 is TGCGCCAGCAGCACTGCCTCGGGGTACGAGCAGTACTTC.

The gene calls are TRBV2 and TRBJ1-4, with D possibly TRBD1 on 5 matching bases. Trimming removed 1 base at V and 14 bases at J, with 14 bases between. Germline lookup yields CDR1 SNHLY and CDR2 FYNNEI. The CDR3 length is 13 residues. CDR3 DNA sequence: TGTGCCAGCAGTGAAGGGGGGGTCGGTGGTCTGTTTTTT. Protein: CASSEGGVGGLFF. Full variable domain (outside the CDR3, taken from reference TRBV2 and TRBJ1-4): EPEVTQTPSHQVTQMGQEVILRCVPISNHLYFYWYRQILGQKVEFLVSFYNNEISEKSEIFDDQFSVERPDGSNFTLKIRSTKLEDSAMYFCASSEGGVGGLFFGSGTQLSVL.

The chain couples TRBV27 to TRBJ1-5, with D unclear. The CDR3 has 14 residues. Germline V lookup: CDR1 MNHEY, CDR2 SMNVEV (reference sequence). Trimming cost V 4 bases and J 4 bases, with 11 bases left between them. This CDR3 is CASSSPGENQPQHF. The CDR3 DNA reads TGTGCCAGCAGTTCCCCGGGTGAGAATCAGCCCCAGCATTTT.

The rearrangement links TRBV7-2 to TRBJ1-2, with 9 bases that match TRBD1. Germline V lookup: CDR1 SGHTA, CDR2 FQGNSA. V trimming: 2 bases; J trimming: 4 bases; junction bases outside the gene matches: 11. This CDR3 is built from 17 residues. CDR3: CASSLKTGGVSFYGYTF. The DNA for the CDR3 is TGTGCCAGCAGCTTAAAGACAGGGGGAGTATCATTCTATGGCTACACCTTC.

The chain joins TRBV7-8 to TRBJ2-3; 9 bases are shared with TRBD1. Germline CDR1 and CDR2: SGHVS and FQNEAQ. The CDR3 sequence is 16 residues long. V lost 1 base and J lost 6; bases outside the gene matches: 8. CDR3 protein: CASSLVRTGVWDTQYF. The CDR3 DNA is TGTGCCAGCAGCTTAGTCCGGACAGGGGTTTGGGATACGCAGTATTTT.

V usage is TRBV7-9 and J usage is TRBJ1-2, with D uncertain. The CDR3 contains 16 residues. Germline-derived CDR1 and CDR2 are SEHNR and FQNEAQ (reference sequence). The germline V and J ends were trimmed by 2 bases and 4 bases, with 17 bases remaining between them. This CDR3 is CASSLKSREEIYGYTF. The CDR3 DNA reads TGTGCCAGCAGCTTAAAGTCCCGGGAGGAGATCTATGGCTACACCTTC.

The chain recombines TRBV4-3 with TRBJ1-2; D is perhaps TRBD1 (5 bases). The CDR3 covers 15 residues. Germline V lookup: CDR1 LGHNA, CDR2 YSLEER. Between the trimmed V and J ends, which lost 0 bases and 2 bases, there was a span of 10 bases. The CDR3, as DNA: TGCGCCAGCAGCCAAGATGCAGGGCCCAACTATGGCTACACCTTC. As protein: CASSQDAGPNYGYTF.

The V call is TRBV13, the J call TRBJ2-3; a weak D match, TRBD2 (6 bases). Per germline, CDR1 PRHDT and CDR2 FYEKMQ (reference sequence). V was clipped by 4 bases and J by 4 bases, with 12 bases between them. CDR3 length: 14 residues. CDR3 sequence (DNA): TGTGCCAGCAGCTCGGGACTCAGCGCAGATACGCAGTATTTT. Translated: CASSSGLSADTQYF.

The CDR3 DNA reads TGTGCCAGCAGGGACGACAGCTATGGCTACACCTTC. Translating it yields CASRDDSYGYTF. The V and J genes are TRBV2 and TRBJ1-2; a possible D gene is TRBD1 (5 bases). Germline values: CDR1 SNHLY, CDR2 FYNNEI. V lost 6 bases to trimming and J lost 4 bases, with 9 bases between them. The CDR3 contains 12 residues.

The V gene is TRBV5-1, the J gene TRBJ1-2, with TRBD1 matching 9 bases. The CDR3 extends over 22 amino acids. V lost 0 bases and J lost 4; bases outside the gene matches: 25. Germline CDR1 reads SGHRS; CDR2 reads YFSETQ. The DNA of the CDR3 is TGCGCCAGCAGCTTGGGGATGACAGGGGGAGTGGTGAGTCGGCAGGCCACCTATGGCTACACCTTC. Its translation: CASSLGMTGGVVSRQATYGYTF. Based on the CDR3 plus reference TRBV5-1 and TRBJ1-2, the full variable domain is KAGVTQTPRYLIKTRGQQVTLSCSPISGHRSVSWYQQTPGQGLQFLFEYFSETQRNKGNFPGRFSGRQFSNSRSEMNVSTLELGDSALYLCASSLGMTGGVVSRQATYGYTFGSGTRLTVV.